This TCR beta chain is drawn from a study of coeliac disease. As concerns this clone: Its matching antigen is unknown.

Points from the study as a whole: Intraepithelial and lamina propria fractions were not highly pure, so cross-contamination was possible. Only 1 of 6 controls, but about 55% of the 18 coeliac samples, showed published gliadin-specific TRB sequences.

Sequenced by immunoSEQ multiplex PCR; TCRdb stores in-frame clones only, minus some. The table shows 2,000 to 2,500 clones, with around 79% occurring only once. The J segment lost 2 bases and the V segment lost 4 bases, leaving 3 bases of the junction unmatched. The germline gives CDR1 ENHRY, CDR2 SYGVKD. This CDR3 is built from 15 residues. The sequence derives from a human donor without celiac disease. The V gene is TRBV10-3, the J gene TRBJ2-7; 12 nucleotides agree with TRBD2. The sequencing input was lymphocytes from the gut lamina propria. DNA of the CDR3: TGTGCCATCAGTGGAGGACTAGCGGGAACCTACGAGCAGTACTTC. It yields the protein CAISGGLAGTYEQYF.